Below, 11 T cell receptor beta chains from the same sample are listed, as sequenced in a study of T cells after posttransplantation cyclophosphamide. Repertoires were generated with immunoSEQ multiplex PCR, while TCRdb's copy carries only in-frame clones and drops some. The sample has more than 20,000 clones; 85% to 90% are singletons. Control samples came 1 year after myeloablative marrow transplants with methotrexate plus calcineurin inhibitor. The specimen comprised PBMCs, sampled just over 350 days after allogeneic stem cell transplant with calcineurin inhibitor and methotrexate. These receptors all come from a female patient younger than 45 who received an allogeneic stem cell transplant from an unrelated donor, was CMV-positive, and had acute and chronic GVHD. Some T cells may be supplied by the graft donor.

The J gene is TRBJ2-5, the V gene TRBV5-1; 8 bases match TRBD1. The CDR3 spans 14 residues. The V gene's germline CDR1 is SGHRS and CDR2 YFSETQ. V was pared by 2 bases and J by 1 base, with 1 base of the junction left unmatched. Here the CDR3 reads CASSFGQGQETQYF. The CDR3 nucleotides are TGCGCCAGCAGCTTTGGACAGGGCCAAGAGACCCAGTACTTC.

CDR3 in amino acids: CASSFGTGGLMVTEAFF. CDR3 DNA sequence: TGTGCCAGCAGCTTCGGGACAGGGGGTTTAATGGTCACTGAAGCTTTCTTT. The J gene is TRBJ1-1, the V gene TRBV14, with 11 positions matching TRBD1. The CDR3 contains 17 residues. V shed 5 bases and J 4 bases; nucleotides not matched to a gene: 12. Germline V gives CDR1 SGHDN, CDR2 FVKESK. Together with reference TRBV14 and TRBJ1-1, the CDR3 gives the full variable domain: EAGVTQFPSHSVIEKGQTVTLRCDPISGHDNLYWYRRVMGKEIKFLLHFVKESKQDESGMPNNRFLAERTGGTYSTLKVQPAELEDSGVYFCASSFGTGGLMVTEAFFGQGTRLTVV.

V gene TRBV5-1 combines with J gene TRBJ2-5; 10 bases are shared with TRBD2. J lost 1 base, V lost 1 base, and 10 bases had no gene match. Per the germline V gene, CDR1 is SGHRS and CDR2 is YFSETQ. There are 18 residues in the CDR3. For the CDR3, the DNA is TGCGCCAGCAGCTTGATGGCTAGCGGGAGCCCTATCCAAGAGACCCAGTACTTC. This codes for CASSLMASGSPIQETQYF.

V usage is TRBV4-3 and J usage is TRBJ2-1; 10 bases map to TRBD1. This CDR3 comprises 15 residues. The germline V gene encodes CDR1 LGHNA and CDR2 YSLEER. Trimming took 4 bases from V and 4 from J; bases not matched to a gene: 4. Here the CDR3 DNA reads TGCGCCAGCAGCCCCGGGACAGGGGCATACAATGAGCAGTTCTTC. It codes for CASSPGTGAYNEQFF.

The V gene is TRBV7-9, the J gene TRBJ2-1; 7 nucleotides match TRBD1. The ends lost 5 bases at V and 1 base at J; junction bases unmatched: 11. This CDR3 has 17 amino acids. Germline V gene lookup returns CDR1 SEHNR and CDR2 FQNEAQ (reference sequence). The DNA for the CDR3 is TGTGCCAGCAGCCCCGTCGGACAGGCGATGTCCTACAATGAGCAGTTCTTC. It translates to CASSPVGQAMSYNEQFF. The full variable domain, rest sourced from reference TRBV7-9 and TRBJ2-1, is DTGVSQNPRHKITKRGQNVTFRCDPISEHNRLYWYRQTLGQGPEFLTYFQNEAQLEKSRLLSDRFSAERPKGSFSTLEIQRTEQGDSAMYLCASSPVGQAMSYNEQFFGPGTRLTVL.

This clone has a single count. The genes are TRBV9 and TRBJ2-1, with TRBD2 identical over 8 bases. The CDR3 contains 15 residues. The germline V gene encodes CDR1 SGDLS and CDR2 YYNGEE. Germline trimming cut 1 base from V and 8 bases from J; bases unmatched to any gene: 8. Here the CDR3 reads CASSVRGLGLDEQFF. CDR3 sequence (DNA): TGTGCCAGCAGCGTACGGGGACTAGGTCTCGATGAGCAGTTCTTC. The full variable domain, its missing parts supplied by reference TRBV9 and TRBJ2-1, is DSGVTQTPKHLITATGQRVTLRCSPRSGDLSVYWYQQSLDQGLQFLIQYYNGEERAKGNILERFSAQQFPDLHSELNLSSLELGDSALYFCASSVRGLGLDEQFFGPGTRLTVL.

With respect to this clone: The sample carries other DNA sequences with the same CDR3. The rearrangement joins TRBV6-5 to TRBJ1-5; unclear D gene. From germline, CDR1 is MNHEY and CDR2 SVGAGI. This CDR3 contains 15 residues. V lost 0 bases, J lost 4 bases, and 10 bases lay in between. The CDR3 DNA reads as TGTGCCAGCAGTTACTCCGGAGTCACGAATCAGCCCCAGCATTTT. It translates to CASSYSGVTNQPQHF.

The CDR3 DNA sequence: TGTGCCAGCAGCCGGACAGGGAGCACAGATACGCAGTATTTT. It encodes CASSRTGSTDTQYF. The chain carries TRBV7-2 and TRBJ2-3; 8 bases fit TRBD1. The junction had 1 base not matched to a gene; V was cut back by 5 bases and J by 0 bases. CDR3 length equals 14 residues. Germline assignment: CDR1 SGHTA and CDR2 FQGNSA. Full variable domain (rest looked up from reference TRBV7-2 and TRBJ2-3): GAGVSQSPSNKVTEKGKDVELRCDPISGHTALYWYRQSLGQGLEFLIYFQGNSAPDKSGLPSDRFSAERTGGSVSTLTIQRTQQEDSAVYLCASSRTGSTDTQYFGPGTRLTVL.

This rearrangement joins TRBV28 to TRBJ1-2; D might be TRBD1 (6 bases). This CDR3 is built from 13 residues. CDR1 and CDR2 from the germline V gene are MDHEN and SYDVKM. The ends were cut back, 2 bases at V and 7 bases at J, with 11 bases in the middle. Written as DNA, the CDR3 is TGTGCCAGCAGTTTAAGGGGGTTGCGTGGCTACACCTTC. It encodes CASSLRGLRGYTF.

The CDR3 is CAISYAVGTGVYNEQFF. CDR3 bases: TGTGCCATCAGTTATGCGGTTGGGACAGGGGTTTACAATGAGCAGTTCTTC. The chain is built from TRBV10-3 and TRBJ2-1, with TRBD1 matching 10 bases. V shed 5 bases and J 4 bases; nucleotides not matched to a gene: 11. This CDR3 comprises 17 residues. Germline CDR1 is ENHRY and CDR2 is SYGVKD.

The V call is TRBV9, the J call TRBJ2-7, with 8 bases that match TRBD2. The germline V gene has CDR1 SGDLS and CDR2 YYNGEE. Trimming cost V 4 bases and J 5 bases; bases outside gene matches: 8. The CDR3 contains 14 residues. The CDR3 DNA reads TGTGCCAGCAGCCGCAAAGGGACTAGTAACGAGCAGTACGTC. Its protein is CASSRKGTSNEQYV.